These 32 T cell receptor beta chains were sequenced from one sample in a study of blood T cell repertoires in COVID-19. Sequencing was performed with immunoSEQ multiplex PCR; in TCRdb, only in-frame clones are kept and a portion is missing. This table has about 290,000 clones, about 85% appearing once. The specimen sequenced was peripheral blood. The receptors were gathered from a woman aged 45-65 years with active or convalescent COVID-19.

The rearrangement joins TRBV2 to TRBJ1-5, with no clear D. The CDR3 has 17 residues. The V gene's germline CDR1 is SNHLY and CDR2 FYNNEI. Trimming left V 0 bases short and J 0 bases short, with 12 bases between. The CDR3 sequence is CASSEARAEYSNQPQHF. As DNA, the CDR3 is TGTGCCAGCAGTGAAGCGCGGGCCGAGTATAGCAATCAGCCCCAGCATTTT.

Comment on this clone: This sample includes further DNA sequences coding for the same CDR3. The chain uses TRBV30 and TRBJ2-7; 8 bases map to TRBD2. The germline V gene has CDR1 GTSNPN and CDR2 SVGIG (reference sequence). After removal of 1 base from V and 0 bases from J, the junction contained 2 bases not matched to a gene. The CDR3 extends over 14 amino acids. The CDR3 DNA sequence: TGTGCCTGGAGTGCGGGGGGGGTCTCCTACGAGCAGTACTTC. Translated: CAWSAGGVSYEQYF.

This clone was seen a handful of times. The gene calls are TRBV7-6 and TRBJ2-7, with D maybe TRBD2 (6 bases). This CDR3 region has 14 residues. The V and J ends lost 5 bases and 2 bases respectively, with 13 bases between them. CDR1 is SGHVS and CDR2 is FNYEAQ in the germline V gene. Here the CDR3 DNA reads TGTGCCAGCAGCCCCCGTGGAGGGACCTACGAGCAGTACTTC. It is translated as CASSPRGGTYEQYF. Complete variable domain (other parts from reference TRBV7-6 and TRBJ2-7): GAGVSQSPRYKVTKRGQDVALRCDPISGHVSLYWYRQALGQGPEFLTYFNYEAQQDKSGLPNDRFSAERPEGSISTLTIQRTEQRDSAMYRCASSPRGGTYEQYFGPGTRLTVT.

The rearrangement uses TRBV19 and TRBJ2-5; 14 bases line up with TRBD2. After removal of 5 bases from V and 4 bases from J, the junction contained 9 bases not matched to a gene. Germline CDR1 is LNHDA and CDR2 is SQIVND (reference sequence). The length of the CDR3 is 17 residues. The chain's CDR3 is CASSQTGLAGGRETQYF. In DNA form, the CDR3 reads TGTGCCAGTAGTCAAACCGGACTAGCGGGAGGACGAGAGACCCAGTACTTC.

The rearrangement uses TRBV28 and TRBJ2-7, with 9 bases aligning to TRBD1. CDR1 and CDR2 (germline): MDHEN, SYDVKM. The CDR3 is 18 amino acids. J gave up 0 bases and V 5 bases, and 14 bases lay outside the gene matches. The CDR3 loop is CASSTGTGLLWSSYEQYF. The CDR3 coding sequence is TGTGCCAGCAGTACCGGGACAGGGCTCCTATGGAGCTCCTACGAGCAGTACTTC.

The chain recombines TRBV3-1 (or the pseudogene TRBV3-2) with TRBJ2-7; D gene uncertain. The CDR3 spans 13 residues. CDR1 LGHDT and CDR2 YNNKEL come from the germline V gene (reference sequence). V was pared by 5 bases and J by 2 bases, with 10 bases between. The CDR3 DNA is TGTGCCAGCAGCAACCGGGTTCCCTACGAGCAGTACTTC. This gives the protein CASSNRVPYEQYF.

This rearrangement joins TRBV2 to TRBJ2-1, with 10 bases aligning to TRBD2. This CDR3 has 13 residues. CDR1 is SNHLY, CDR2 FYNNEI, per germline. The junction had 3 bases not matched to a gene; V was cut back by 8 bases and J by 5 bases. CDR3 sequence reads: CASSAGGNNEQFF. The DNA of the CDR3 is TGTGCCAGCTCAGCGGGAGGGAACAATGAGCAGTTCTTC.

A note on this clone: One end of the junction fails to match germline, which may point to a read error. In the same sample, other DNA sequences code for this CDR3. The chain has TRBV2 and TRBJ1-6; perhaps TRBD1 as D (6 bases). The CDR3 length is 11 residues. Looked up from germline, CDR1 is SNHLY and CDR2 is FYNNEI. CDR3 DNA: TGCGCCAGCCTGACAGGTTATAACCTCCACTTT. Translating it yields CASLTGYNLHF.

V gene TRBV19 combines with J gene TRBJ2-7; D uncertain. Trimming pared 6 bases from V and 0 bases from J, leaving 6 bases between. Germline CDR1 is LNHDA and CDR2 is SQIVND (reference sequence). This CDR3 is 12 amino acids long. The CDR3 bases are TGTGCCAGTAGCGATAGCTCCTACGAGCAGTACTTC. Its protein product is CASSDSSYEQYF.

This rearrangement joins TRBV7-2 to TRBJ2-5; perhaps TRBD2 as D (7 bases). Germline loops: CDR1 SGHTA, CDR2 FQGNSA. CDR3 length: 15 residues. The V end lost 5 bases, the J end lost 2 bases, and 15 bases lay between the germline ends. CDR3 in amino acids: CASSPGGGWQETQYF. Written as DNA, the CDR3 is TGTGCCAGCAGCCCAGGCGGGGGCTGGCAAGAGACCCAGTACTTC. Full variable domain (rest looked up from reference TRBV7-2 and TRBJ2-5): GAGVSQSPSNKVTEKGKDVELRCDPISGHTALYWYRQSLGQGLEFLIYFQGNSAPDKSGLPSDRFSAERTGGSVSTLTIQRTQQEDSAVYLCASSPGGGWQETQYFGPGTRLLVL.

The chain is built from TRBV2 and TRBJ2-7, with 11 bases identical to TRBD1. Trimming took 6 bases from V and 5 from J; bases not matched to a gene: 6. The CDR3 has 14 residues. Germline lookup yields CDR1 SNHLY and CDR2 FYNNEI. CDR3 DNA: TGTGCCAGCAGCGCGGACAGGGGGCGCGACGAGCAGTACTTC. This gives the protein CASSADRGRDEQYF.

The J gene is TRBJ2-3, the V gene TRBV2, with D possibly matching TRBD1 (6 bases). With 6 bases removed from V and 0 bases from J, the gap between germline ends came to 10 bases. The CDR3 length is 14 residues. From germline, CDR1 is SNHLY and CDR2 FYNNEI. The CDR3 loop is CASRGAGSTDTQYF. For the CDR3, the DNA is TGTGCCAGCAGGGGGGCGGGTAGCACAGATACGCAGTATTTT.

The chain employs TRBV5-1 and TRBJ2-7, with 7 positions matching TRBD2. The V segment lost 2 bases and the J segment 7 bases; nucleotides outside the gene matches: 6. Germline V gene data show CDR1 as SGHRS and CDR2 as YFSETQ. The CDR3 loop spans 13 amino acids. CDR3 sequence (DNA): TGCGCCAGCAGCTTTGAGGAGGGAGGGGAGCAGTACTTC. Its protein product is CASSFEEGGEQYF.

To note about this clone: One junction end does not reproduce the germline sequence, and a read error may be involved. The rearrangement links TRBV24-1 to TRBJ2-1; 13 positions match TRBD2. Germline loops: CDR1 KGHDR, CDR2 SFDVKD. The length of the CDR3 is 18 residues. CDR3 nucleotides: TGTGTCACCAGTGATTCAAGGACTAGCGGGGGAGCCTACAATGAGCAGTTCTTC. The encoded protein is CVTSDSRTSGGAYNEQFF.

This sequence joins TRBV3-1 (or the pseudogene TRBV3-2) and TRBJ1-5; D is unclear. V was pared by 1 base and J by 5 bases, with 12 bases between. This CDR3 has 15 amino acids. Germline V lookup: CDR1 LGHDT, CDR2 YNNKEL (reference sequence). Written as DNA, the CDR3 is TGTGCCAGCAGCCAAGGTCCTTATTCCCATCAGCCCCAGCATTTT. Amino acids: CASSQGPYSHQPQHF.

This clone showed up just once. The gene calls are TRBV18 and TRBJ1-3; 8 nucleotides agree with TRBD1. This CDR3 has 14 amino acids. Per the germline V gene, CDR1 is KGHSH and CDR2 is LQKENI. Trimming removed 6 bases from V and 4 bases from J; junction bases left unmatched: 5. CDR3 protein: CASSSGQGGNTIYF. CDR3 coding DNA: TGTGCCAGCTCTTCAGGACAGGGCGGAAACACCATATATTTT.

V is TRBV7-9 and J is TRBJ1-2, with 7 bases that match TRBD1. This CDR3 is 13 amino acids long. Germline V gene lookup returns CDR1 SEHNR and CDR2 FQNEAQ (reference sequence). V lost 5 bases to trimming and J lost 6 bases; unmatched junction nucleotides: 6. The CDR3 region has the DNA TGTGCCAGCAGCCCCAGGACAGGTCATGGCTACACCTTC. This gives the protein CASSPRTGHGYTF.

The rearrangement links TRBV3-1 (or the pseudogene TRBV3-2) to TRBJ1-1; TRBD1 is a possible D gene (6 bases). Deletions cut 1 base from V and 9 bases from J, with 12 bases between. This CDR3 has 13 amino acids. The germline V gene encodes CDR1 LGHDT and CDR2 YNNKEL (reference sequence). CDR3: CASSQGVGGQAFF. The CDR3 DNA is TGTGCCAGCAGCCAAGGGGTAGGGGGACAAGCTTTCTTT.

This chain uses TRBV19 with TRBJ1-5; possible D gene TRBD1, 5 bases. The CDR3 is 16 amino acids. V was cut by 2 bases and J by 11 bases, with 22 bases left in between. Germline-derived CDR1 and CDR2 are LNHDA and SQIVND (reference sequence). CDR3 sequence (DNA): TGTGCCAGTAGTATATTGAAAGGGGCAAGCTCTGAGGCCCAGCATTTT. This translates into CASSILKGASSEAQHF.

Only a few counts were recorded for this clone. V usage is TRBV5-6 and J usage is TRBJ2-7; 7 bases map to TRBD1. V lost 4 bases and J lost 6; bases outside the gene matches: 1. Germline V gene data show CDR1 as SGHDT and CDR2 as YYEEEE. The CDR3 consists of 11 residues. The CDR3 DNA reads as TGTGCCAGCAGCAGGGGGCCCGAGCAGTACTTC. It codes for CASSRGPEQYF.

V usage is TRBV6-2 or TRBV6-3 and J usage is TRBJ2-3, with TRBD2 identical over 7 bases. V dropped 6 bases and J dropped 1; count of bases not matched to a gene: 22. The CDR3 contains 20 residues. Germline-derived CDR1 and CDR2 are MNHEY and SVGEGT. CDR3 in amino acids: CASSPPLAEQASGRTDTQYF. The CDR3 coding sequence is TGTGCCAGCAGCCCCCCCCTAGCGGAACAAGCCTCAGGACGCACAGATACGCAGTATTTT.

The V gene is TRBV12-5, the J gene TRBJ1-4; TRBD1 matches 8 bases. CDR1 and CDR2 (germline): LGHNT, FRNRAP. This CDR3 has 14 residues. The V gene end was trimmed by 6 bases and the J gene end by 7 bases; junction bases not matched to a gene: 7. The CDR3 sequence: CASGTGEVGEKLFF. The CDR3 region has the DNA TGTGCTAGTGGGACAGGGGAGGTGGGTGAAAAACTGTTTTTT.

The table lists this clone with a count of one. This rearrangement joins TRBV10-3 to TRBJ1-3; possible D gene TRBD1, 5 bases. Germline-derived CDR1 and CDR2 are ENHRY and SYGVKD. V was trimmed by 2 bases and J by 1 base, leaving 6 bases between them. The CDR3 is 14 residues long. The CDR3 spells CAISERGSGNTIYF. The DNA for the CDR3 is TGTGCCATCAGTGAGCGGGGGTCTGGAAACACCATATATTTT.

The CDR3 DNA is TGTGCCAGCAGCCAAGACCTAGACAGTATAAGGTTGTATTTT. This gives the protein CASSQDLDSIRLYF. The chain uses TRBV14 and TRBJ2-3; a possible D gene is TRBD1 (5 bases). The ends were cut back, 0 bases at V and 14 bases at J, with 18 bases in the middle. Germline CDR1 reads SGHDN; CDR2 reads FVKESK. The CDR3 has 14 amino acids.

The V and J genes are TRBV6-6 and TRBJ1-5; 7 bases are a match to TRBD1. The CDR3 extends over 15 amino acids. Trimming at V came to 5 bases and at J to 0 bases, leaving 4 bases not matched to a gene. CDR1 and CDR2 from the germline V gene are MNHNY and SVGAGI (reference sequence). In DNA form, the CDR3 reads TGTGCCAGCAGTCTGGACAGGAATAGCAATCAGCCCCAGCATTTT. Residues: CASSLDRNSNQPQHF.

This sequence joins TRBV2 and TRBJ2-7; 9 bases fit TRBD1. Germline CDR1 is SNHLY and CDR2 is FYNNEI. The V segment lost 7 bases and the J segment 2 bases; nucleotides outside the gene matches: 6. The CDR3 loop spans 14 amino acids. The CDR3 DNA sequence: TGTGCCAGCAACCGAGGGACAGGGACCTACGAGCAGTACTTC. This encodes CASNRGTGTYEQYF.

This clone appeared a few times. The V gene is TRBV10-3, the J gene TRBJ1-2; 7 positions agree with TRBD1. This CDR3 is 14 amino acids long. Germline V gene lookup returns CDR1 ENHRY and CDR2 SYGVKD. The V gene end was trimmed by 0 bases and the J gene end by 8 bases; junction bases not matched to a gene: 6. CDR3 nucleotides: TGTGCCATCAGTGAGTCGGAGGGGGCGCGAGGCTACACCTTC. Translation: CAISESEGARGYTF.

This chain connects TRBV5-1 to TRBJ2-1; tentatively, D is TRBD2 (5 bases). CDR1 is SGHRS, CDR2 YFSETQ, per germline. Trimming pared 5 bases from V and 9 bases from J, leaving 9 bases between. The CDR3 length is 11 residues. Written as DNA, the CDR3 is TGCGCCAGCAGTAGAGGAGGTGAGCAGTTCTTC. The encoded protein is CASSRGGEQFF.

CDR3 residues: CASSFRDRDYEQYF. The CDR3 DNA reads TGTGCCAGCAGCTTCCGGGACAGAGACTACGAGCAGTACTTC. The chain is built from TRBV7-6 and TRBJ2-7, with 7 bases fitting TRBD1. Germline assignment: CDR1 SGHVS and CDR2 FNYEAQ. The CDR3 totals 14 residues. After removal of 3 bases from V and 3 bases from J, the junction contained 5 bases not matched to a gene.

V is TRBV16 and J is TRBJ2-2; tentatively, D is TRBD1 (5 bases). The length of the CDR3 is 16 residues. Trimming removed 4 bases at V and 1 base at J, with 13 bases between. The germline CDR1 and CDR2 sequences are KGHSY and FQNENV. This chain's CDR3 is CASSPSGSLNTGELFF. The CDR3 DNA reads as TGTGCCAGCAGCCCGTCAGGGTCCTTGAACACCGGGGAGCTGTTTTTT.

The CDR3: CASSQDASSYNEQFF. The CDR3 DNA reads TGTGCCAGCAGCCAAGATGCTAGCTCCTACAATGAGCAGTTCTTC. The chain links TRBV4-2 to TRBJ2-1; D is ambiguous. Germline V gene data show CDR1 as LGHNA and CDR2 as YNFKEQ. V lost 0 bases and J 0 bases, leaving 6 bases between the germline ends. The CDR3 length is 15 residues.

The chain joins TRBV10-3 to TRBJ1-1, with D perhaps matching TRBD1 (5 bases). Germline-derived CDR1 and CDR2 are ENHRY and SYGVKD. Trimming pared 8 bases from V and 11 bases from J, leaving 12 bases between. The CDR3 is 10 residues long. The CDR3 region is CAIGGMRAFF. For the CDR3, the DNA is TGTGCCATCGGGGGGATGCGCGCTTTCTTT.